This TCR beta chain was profiled in a study of shared clonotypes between healthy human individuals (dated by TCRdb to the early 2020s). For context, the study as a whole: Three men and a couple of women, aged 18 to 49 years, made up the cohort. To estimate repertoire size and how much clonotype sharing occurs between individuals, the study deeply sequenced the blood TCR repertoires of five healthy adults. Between about 0.94 and 8.9 billion PBMCs per donor were obtained by leukapheresis. For each donor, CD4 naive and CD4 memory were each run on three plates, CD8 naive on two plates, and CD8 memory on one plate. To increase sequencing depth and limit assay-specific biases, different laboratories used diverse techniques to prepare libraries and sequence TCR repertoires.

Using the deep immunoSEQ assay, TCR CDR3 regions were amplified from genomic DNA by multiplex PCR. For each cell subset, the extracted genomic DNA was distributed evenly across all wells of several immunoSEQ 96-well plates, and each plate served as one replicate. For sorted subsets, each replicate PCR was loaded with 200 to 250 ng genomic DNA, equivalent to about 33,000 T cell genomes. Purified libraries were quantified with a Qubit 3.0 fluorometer, sized on a Bioanalyzer 2100, and re-quantified with the KAPA Library Quantification kit. Each immunoSEQ 96-well plate was sequenced on its own single-read 150-cycle Illumina NextSeq 550 flow cell. In the original analysis: The immunoSEQ output contained only junctional sequences without quality scores, so filtering could not match that applied to full-length reads. To assign V/J genes and CDR3, sequences were annotated using PyIR, a Python wrapper for IgBLAST v1.9, with IMGT germline references. Reads were removed for weak V/J assignments (E-value above 1e-6), missing CDR3, stop codons, out-of-frame junctions, or ambiguous translated residues. V3J clonotypes were defined as sequences sharing an identical inferred V gene, J gene, and CDR3 amino acid sequence. To compute the percentage overlap between repertoires, the number of shared unique clonotypes was divided by the size of the smaller repertoire. Three approaches were used to assess repertoire richness: RTK rarefaction, the Chao1 estimator, and Recon v2.1 estimates of unobserved clonotypes. For all TCRbeta clonotypes obtained by the gDNA method from a handful of donors, generation probabilities were computed with OLGA. The table was pulled from immuneACCESS by TCRdb, which kept in-frame rearrangements only. Such tables lose some clones; where checked, under half of the loss comes from unresolved V genes, and the rest has no known cause. V and J calls and clone size are copied from that table; D and trimming were computed from the DNA. Here the sample has about 580,000 clones; roughly 98% occur a single time. Less than 0.35% of the sample lies in the top ten.

CDR1 and CDR2, looked up from the germline V gene (reference sequence), are SEHNR and FQNEAQ. The trim is 8 bases for V and 2 bases for J, with a gap of 7 bases between the germline ends. The CDR3 numbers 12 residues from cysteine through phenylalanine. This entry keeps only the CDR3 DNA: 36 bases, framed from base 1. A remark on this clone: What this receptor recognizes is not known. Per-base qualities were not stored, and no clone one base away is much larger.

Study-level results and caveats: Naive subsets generally had larger estimated clonotype richness than memory subsets did. When a handful of donors were compared, the shared fraction of clonotypes was about 5% for naive CD4, around 3.6% for naive CD8, more than 2% for memory CD4, and about 0.36% for memory CD8. Because the study included a small number of donors, the genetic and exposure-history diversity represented was limited. Pairwise subsampling indicated that sequencing depth was expected to affect the degree of clonotype sharing among donors. Compared with non-shared clonotypes, clonotypes shared by all four sorted-subset donors had higher generation probabilities. Only blood was sampled, and tissue TCR repertoires likely differ from those in blood. Rarefaction of sorted-subset datasets indicated incomplete sequencing despite the large sequencing depth.

CD8 naive samples were obtained by positive selection for CCR7 among CD45RO-negative cells, yielding a CD45RA+CCR7+ population from which TemRA cells were excluded. Donors were healthy HIV-negative adults with no recently reported acute infections or vaccinations. Every donor was a Caucasian adult residing in Nashville, Tennessee, USA. After blood collection by leukapheresis, PBMCs were isolated using Ficoll-Histopaque density gradient centrifugation and then cryopreserved in the vapor phase of liquid nitrogen. Purity and quantity of every magnetically sorted T cell population were checked by analytical flow cytometry. Each sorted fraction had its genomic DNA isolated and then quantified by UV absorbance on a Nanodrop 2000c.

The chain couples TRBV7-9 to TRBJ2-1; the D gene identity is not certain. The sequencing input was naive CD8+ T cells sorted from blood. The cell subset or site label of this sample denotes: CD45RA+CCR7+. This sequence was found in a man younger than 40 in good health. The bases are TGTGCCAGCTTTATCGCCTACAATGAGCAGTTCTTC. The translation is CASFIAYNEQFF.